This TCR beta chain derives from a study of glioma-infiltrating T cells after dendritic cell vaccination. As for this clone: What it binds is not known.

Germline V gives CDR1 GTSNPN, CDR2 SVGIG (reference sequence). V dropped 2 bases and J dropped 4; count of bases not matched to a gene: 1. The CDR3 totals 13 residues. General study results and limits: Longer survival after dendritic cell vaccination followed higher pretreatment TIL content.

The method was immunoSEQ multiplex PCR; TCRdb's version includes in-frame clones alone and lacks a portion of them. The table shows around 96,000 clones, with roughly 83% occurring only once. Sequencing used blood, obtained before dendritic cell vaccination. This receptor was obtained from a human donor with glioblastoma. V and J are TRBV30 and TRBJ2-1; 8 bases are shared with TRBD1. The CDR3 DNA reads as TGTGCCTGGAGTACAGGGGGATACAATGAGCAGTTCTTC. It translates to CAWSTGGYNEQFF.